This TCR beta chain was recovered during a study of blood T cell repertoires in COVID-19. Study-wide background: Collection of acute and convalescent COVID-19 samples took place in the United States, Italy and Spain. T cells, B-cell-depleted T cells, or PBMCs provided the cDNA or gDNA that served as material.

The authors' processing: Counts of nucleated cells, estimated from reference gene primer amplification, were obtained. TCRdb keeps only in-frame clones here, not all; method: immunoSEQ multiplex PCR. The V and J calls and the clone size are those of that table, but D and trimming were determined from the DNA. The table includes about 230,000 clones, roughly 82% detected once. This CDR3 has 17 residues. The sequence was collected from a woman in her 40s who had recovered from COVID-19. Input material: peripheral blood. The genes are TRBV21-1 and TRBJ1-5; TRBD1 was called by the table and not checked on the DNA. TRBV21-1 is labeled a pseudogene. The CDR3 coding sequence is TGTGCCAGCAGCAAAGCGCGACAACAGCCGTTGATTCAGCCCCAGCATTTT. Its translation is CASSKARQQPLIQPQHF.